A selection of T cell receptor beta chains follows, all from one sample in a study of T cells in localized non-small cell lung cancer. TCRdb's table, derived via immunoSEQ multiplex PCR, lists solely in-frame clones and lacks some. The table has some 30,000 clones, about nine tenths seen once; the top ten hold roughly 4.2%. Specimen: peripheral blood, collected before any cancer treatment. Receptors were obtained from a male donor older than 55 with stage III lung adenocarcinoma. The CDR3 runs from the conserved cysteine through the conserved F or W. The D gene is left open where the match is weak. Size tells how often a clone was seen (once, few, many) or the class of an expanded clone, and some rows leave it out.

d_call j_call clone_size v_call cdr3_aa cdr3_nt
TRBD1 TRBJ1-6 once TRBV19 CASTTGQGLGSPLHF TGTGCCAGTACCACGGGACAGGGGTTGGGATCACCCCTCCACTTT
- TRBJ2-7 - TRBV28 CASSLQFEQYF TGTGCCAGCAGTCTCCAGTTCGAGCAGTACTTC
- TRBJ2-6 - TRBV5-5 CASSRLGGGPGSGANVLTF TGTGCCAGCAGCCGCTTGGGGGGTGGGCCTGGCTCTGGGGCCAACGTCCTGACTTTC
TRBD1 TRBJ1-5 - TRBV2 CASSGQGPGQPQHF TGTGCCAGCAGTGGACAGGGCCCGGGTCAGCCCCAGCATTTT
- TRBJ2-3 - TRBV7-3 CASSLRPGYTDTQYF TGTGCCAGCAGCTTACGGCCGGGATACACAGATACGCAGTATTTT
- TRBJ2-7 - TRBV30 CAWSRSPDGLTGYF TGTGCCTGGAGTCGTTCTCCCGACGGCCTTACGGGGTACTTC
- TRBJ2-3 - TRBV5-1 CASSFQMDTQYF TGCGCCAGCAGCTTTCAAATGGATACGCAGTATTTT
TRBD1 TRBJ2-7 - TRBV7-8 CASSLAGQGGEQYF TGTGCCAGCAGCTTAGCGGGACAGGGTGGGGAGCAGTACTTC
- TRBJ2-1 - TRBV7-2 CASRLGGLANEQFF TGTGCCAGCAGACTGGGTGGACTCGCTAATGAGCAGTTCTTC
TRBD2 TRBJ2-7 - TRBV5-1 CASSTRVGLENEQYF TGCGCCAGCAGCACCCGGGTGGGACTAGAAAACGAGCAGTACTTC
- TRBJ1-4 - TRBV7-8 CASSPGLFGNEKLFF TGTGCCAGCAGCCCCGGACTTTTTGGAAATGAAAAACTGTTTTTT
- TRBJ2-2 - TRBV14 CASRRAGTGELFF TGTGCCAGCAGACGTGCGGGGACCGGGGAGCTGTTTTTT
TRBD2 TRBJ2-5 - TRBV10-2 CASSTGTSWETQYF TGCGCCAGCAGCACCGGGACTAGTTGGGAGACCCAGTACTTC
- TRBJ1-1 - TRBV5-4 CAATGEGVYTEAFF TGTGCCGCTACCGGAGAGGGCGTGTACACTGAAGCTTTCTTT
- TRBJ2-5 - TRBV6-5 CASTASGGPKTQYF TGTGCCAGCACCGCCTCTGGGGGGCCTAAGACCCAGTACTTC
- TRBJ2-1 - TRBV2 CASRATTYDNEQFF TGTGCCAGCAGAGCTACCACCTATGACAATGAGCAGTTCTTC
TRBD2 TRBJ2-1 - TRBV19 CASKRTSGGTYNEQFF TGTGCCAGTAAGCGGACTAGCGGGGGAACCTACAATGAGCAGTTCTTC
TRBD1 TRBJ2-7 - TRBV4-1 CASSLRQGPYEQYF TGCGCCAGCAGCTTACGACAGGGACCATACGAGCAGTACTTC
TRBD1 TRBJ1-5 once TRBV29-1 CSVATGTDSNQPQHF TGCAGCGTCGCGACCGGGACAGATAGCAATCAGCCCCAGCATTTT
TRBD1 TRBJ1-2 - TRBV6-5 CASSYGTGLDYGYTF TGTGCCAGCAGTTACGGGACAGGGTTGGACTATGGCTACACCTTC
- TRBJ2-1 - TRBV5-8 CASSLEVGWYNEQFF TGTGCCAGCAGCTTGGAGGTAGGGTGGTACAATGAGCAGTTCTTC
- TRBJ2-5 few TRBV15 CATSSRGGQETQYF TGTGCCACCAGCAGTAGAGGGGGTCAAGAGACCCAGTACTTC
TRBD1 TRBJ1-1 - TRBV19 CASSYRPGQRNTEAFF TGTGCCAGTAGCTATAGACCGGGACAGAGGAACACTGAAGCTTTCTTT
- TRBJ2-7 - TRBV6-5 CASSFPDSYEQYF TGTGCCAGCAGTTTCCCGGATAGTTACGAGCAGTACTTC
- TRBJ2-3 - TRBV5-6 CASSQTTSDTQYF TGTGCCAGCAGCCAAACGACTTCCGATACGCAGTATTTT
TRBD1 TRBJ2-5 - TRBV28 CASRSPGQGETQYF TGTGCCAGCAGGTCTCCGGGACAGGGGGAGACCCAGTACTTC
- TRBJ2-6 - TRBV4-1 CASRSSSGANVLTF TGCGCCAGCAGATCTAGCTCTGGGGCCAACGTCCTGACTTTC
TRBD2 TRBJ2-1 - TRBV5-1 CASSLGAASGSDEQFF TGCGCCAGCAGCTTGGGGGCGGCTAGCGGGAGCGATGAGCAGTTCTTC
- TRBJ2-7 - TRBV30 CAWSVGATTGEQYF TGTGCCTGGAGTGTAGGGGCTACTACGGGAGAGCAGTACTTC
TRBD1 TRBJ1-1 few TRBV5-1 CASRPLDRGRYDTEAFF TGCGCCAGCAGACCGTTAGACAGGGGAAGGTATGACACTGAAGCTTTCTTT
- TRBJ1-1 - TRBV15 CATSRDRRGGPRATEAFF TGTGCCACCAGCAGAGATCGCAGGGGTGGGCCACGGGCCACTGAAGCTTTCTTT
- TRBJ1-6 - TRBV23-1 CASRPFRPLHF TGCGCCAGCAGGCCTTTCCGACCCCTCCACTTT
- TRBJ1-2 - TRBV10-3 CAISESVAGVGGYTF TGTGCCATCAGTGAGTCGGTGGCTGGGGTAGGAGGCTACACCTTC
- TRBJ2-3 - TRBV7-6 CASSSFPPGTVGTDTQYF TGTGCCAGCAGCTCTTTCCCACCCGGGACTGTCGGGACGGATACGCAGTATTTT
- TRBJ1-4 few TRBV7-6 CASSSRTSANEKLFF TGTGCCAGCAGCTCCAGGACTTCGGCTAATGAAAAACTGTTTTTT
TRBD2 TRBJ2-3 - TRBV9 CASSGTSVTDTQYF TGTGCCAGCAGCGGGACTAGCGTCACAGATACGCAGTATTTT
- TRBJ1-4 - TRBV15 CATSVLRNEKLFF TGTGCCACCAGCGTCCTTAGGAATGAAAAACTGTTTTTT
- TRBJ2-1 - TRBV4-2 CASSPDRDLIYNEQFF TGTGCCAGCAGCCCGGACCGGGACTTAATTTACAATGAGCAGTTCTTC
TRBD1 TRBJ1-1 - TRBV28 CASVEGAWTEAFF TGTGCCAGCGTCGAGGGGGCCTGGACTGAAGCTTTCTTT
TRBD2 TRBJ2-1 - TRBV5-1 CASSLMASGPYNEQFF TGCGCCAGCAGCTTGATGGCTAGCGGCCCCTACAATGAGCAGTTCTTC
- TRBJ2-7 - TRBV18 CASSYTYEQYF TGTGCCAGCTCCTACACCTACGAGCAGTACTTC
- TRBJ1-5 few TRBV18 CASSPTGQQPQHF TGTGCCAGCTCACCAACAGGGCAGCAGCCCCAGCATTTT